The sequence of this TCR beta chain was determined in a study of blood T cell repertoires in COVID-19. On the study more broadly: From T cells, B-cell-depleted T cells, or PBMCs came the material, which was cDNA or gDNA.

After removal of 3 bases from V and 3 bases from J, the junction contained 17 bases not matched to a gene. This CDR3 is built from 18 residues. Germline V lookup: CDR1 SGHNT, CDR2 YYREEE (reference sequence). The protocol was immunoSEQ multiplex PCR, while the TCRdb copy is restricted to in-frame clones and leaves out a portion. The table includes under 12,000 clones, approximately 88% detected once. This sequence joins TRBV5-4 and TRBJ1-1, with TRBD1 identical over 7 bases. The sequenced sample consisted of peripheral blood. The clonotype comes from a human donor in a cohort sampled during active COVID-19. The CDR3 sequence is CASSSGPGARGWHTEAFF. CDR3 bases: TGTGCCAGCAGCTCGGGACCCGGGGCCAGGGGGTGGCACACTGAAGCTTTCTTT.